This T cell receptor beta chain was identified in a study of a mutant IDH1 vaccine in newly diagnosed glioma. For the study at large: Antecedent treatment encompassed radiotherapy, temozolomide, or their combination; the majority received both. Study observations and caveats: Vaccine-induced immune responses were detected in about 93% of patients. Among top peripheral T cell clonotypes, changes seemed unrelated to pseudoprogression.

Points on this clone: Its matching antigen is unknown.

Time point meaning: baseline, week 1 (first vaccination visit). Sample treatment: pre-vaccination baseline after standard-of-care therapy. The CDR3 has 17 residues. Profiled with immunoSEQ multiplex PCR; TCRdb holds only in-frame clones, not every one. The table has about 54,000 clones, about four fifths seen once. The specimen comprised PBMCs, sampled from a glioma patient treated with radiotherapy, temozolomide or both. This TCR derives from a man between 18 and 35 years old with glioma. The gene calls are TRBV21-1 and TRBJ2-4; the table gives TRBD1 as D, unverified against the DNA. TRBV21-1 is flagged as a pseudogene. The CDR3 DNA reads as TGTGCCAGCAGCAAGGGGGACAGGGGAATTGTCAAAAACATTCAGTACTTC. Amino acid sequence: CASSKGDRGIVKNIQYF.